One and the same sample provided the 24 T cell receptor beta chains below, sequenced in a study of shared clonotypes between healthy human individuals (dated by TCRdb to about 2020). The receptor library was made with the immunoSEQ multiplex PCR assay. The table was pulled from immuneACCESS by TCRdb, which kept in-frame rearrangements only. Such tables lose some clones; where checked, under half of the loss comes from unresolved V genes, and the rest has no known cause. This sample lists approximately 980,000 clones; approximately 76% were detected once. 1.5% of the sample comes from the top ten. Sequenced: memory CD4+ T cells sorted from blood. Reading the label with the study, this specimen's cell subset or site is: CD45RA-negative fraction. These receptors all come from a man aged 18 to 29 in good health.

CDR3 protein: CAWSWDRNSPLHF. CDR3 sequence (DNA): TGTGCCTGGAGTTGGGACAGAAATTCACCCCTCCACTTT. The V and J genes are TRBV30 and TRBJ1-6; 7 bases are a match to TRBD1. V was pared by 2 bases and J by 7 bases, with 2 bases of the junction left unmatched. The CDR3 sequence is 13 residues long. The germline V gene encodes CDR1 GTSNPN and CDR2 SVGIG (reference sequence).

The genes are TRBV6-6 and TRBJ2-3, with 7 bases matching TRBD2. This CDR3 spans 16 amino acids. Germline trimming cut 10 bases from V and 5 bases from J; bases unmatched to any gene: 18. Germline lookup yields CDR1 MNHNY and CDR2 SVGAGI (reference sequence). CDR3 nucleotide sequence: TGTGCCACTCACGACGCTAGCGGTAGCCAGTTAGATACGCAGTATTTT. This codes for CATHDASGSQLDTQYF.

The chain has TRBV19 and TRBJ2-7, with D maybe TRBD2 (6 bases). This CDR3 is 14 amino acids long. Germline V lookup: CDR1 LNHDA, CDR2 SQIVND (reference sequence). Trimming shortened V by 4 bases and J by 5 bases, and 15 bases separated the two germline ends. Here the CDR3 reads CASSSSQGLNEQYF. CDR3 bases: TGTGCCAGTAGTAGTTCCCAGGGACTGAACGAGCAGTACTTC.

The rearrangement links TRBV5-1 to TRBJ2-7; perhaps TRBD1 as D (6 bases). The CDR3 length is 15 residues. With 5 bases removed from V and 5 bases from J, the gap between germline ends came to 20 bases. Germline CDR1 and CDR2: SGHRS and YFSETQ. CDR3 coding DNA: TGCGCCAGCAGGAGGGCAGGGGAAGCTTCGAACGAGCAGTACTTC. It yields the protein CASRRAGEASNEQYF.

This chain uses TRBV5-1 with TRBJ2-5; 7 bases are a match to TRBD2. Trimming cost V 0 bases and J 2 bases; bases outside gene matches: 4. Germline CDR1 reads SGHRS; CDR2 reads YFSETQ. CDR3 length: 15 residues. As DNA, the CDR3 is TGCGCCAGCAGCTTGGAACTAGCGAAACAAGAGACCCAGTACTTC. It codes for CASSLELAKQETQYF.

J is TRBJ1-2 and V is TRBV5-1; 7 bases match TRBD1. The CDR3 sequence is 16 residues long. Germline CDR1 reads SGHRS; CDR2 reads YFSETQ. J was trimmed by 6 bases and V by 0 bases; bases with no gene match: 11. The CDR3 DNA reads TGCGCCAGCAGCTTGGCCGTTTTCGAACAGGGGCATGGCTACACCTTC. Protein sequence: CASSLAVFEQGHGYTF.

This clone was recorded a few times. The chain employs TRBV6-5 and TRBJ1-2; TRBD1 is a possible D gene (5 bases). CDR1 is MNHEY, CDR2 SVGAGI, per germline. Trimming took off 5 bases at V and 4 bases at J, with 11 bases between the two ends. The length of the CDR3 is 13 residues. Here the CDR3 reads CASSRQGIYGYTF. The CDR3 coding sequence is TGTGCCAGCAGTCGGCAGGGCATCTATGGCTACACCTTC.

This clone was detected a few times. The junction does not match germline at one end; this may be a read error. The CDR3 DNA reads as TGTGCCAGCAGTGAGGAGGTCCATGACTTC. This codes for CASSEEVHDF. This chain links TRBV6-1 with TRBJ2-7; a weak D match, TRBD2 (5 bases). This CDR3 region has 10 residues. The germline gives CDR1 MNHNS, CDR2 SASEGT.

CDR3 nucleotide sequence: TGCGCCAGCAGCCAAGGAGCAGCTTTTCAAGAGACCCAGTACTTC. Translating gives CASSQGAAFQETQYF. The V gene is TRBV4-1, the J gene TRBJ2-5; D ambiguous. Germline V gene lookup returns CDR1 MGHRA and CDR2 YSYEKL. Trimming shortened V by 1 base and J by 2 bases, and 11 bases separated the two germline ends. This CDR3 contains 15 residues.

This clone showed up just a few times. This chain joins TRBV4-2 and TRBJ2-3, with 10 bases matching TRBD2. V shed 4 bases, J shed 3 bases, and the junction held 13 bases outside the gene matches. The CDR3 has 18 amino acids. Looked up from germline, CDR1 is LGHNA and CDR2 is YNFKEQ. CDR3 DNA: TGTGCCAGCAGCCTCCACAGCGGGGGGGCCGGGCGGACAGATACGCAGTATTTT. Protein sequence: CASSLHSGGAGRTDTQYF.

The V gene is TRBV18, the J gene TRBJ1-6; D gene unclear. Germline V gene sequence: CDR1 KGHSH, CDR2 LQKENI. Trimming took off 3 bases at V and 8 bases at J, with 11 bases between the two ends. The CDR3 is 14 residues long. The CDR3 nucleotides are TGTGCCAGCTCACCGGGAGGCCCTGATTCACCCCTCCACTTT. It translates to CASSPGGPDSPLHF. The full variable domain, in which reference TRBV18 and TRBJ1-6 provide the parts outside the CDR3, is NAGVMQNPRHLVRRRGQEARLRCSPMKGHSHVYWYRQLPEEGLKFMVYLQKENIIDESGMPKERFSAEFPKEGPSILRIQQVVRGDSAAYFCASSPGGPDSPLHFGNGTRLTVT.

The rearrangement uses TRBV5-1 and TRBJ2-1, with 8 nucleotides matching TRBD1. Germline values: CDR1 SGHRS, CDR2 YFSETQ. Trimming cost V 0 bases and J 8 bases; bases outside gene matches: 10. This CDR3 has 16 residues. CDR3 nucleotides: TGCGCCAGCAGCTTGGTTCTCGGGACAGGCTTCGATGAGCAGTTCTTC. Amino acids: CASSLVLGTGFDEQFF.

The table lists this clone with a count of one. The chain is built from TRBV6-1 and TRBJ1-6, with D unresolved. Germline values: CDR1 MNHNS, CDR2 SASEGT. The V gene lost 4 bases and the J gene lost 7 bases, with 8 bases spanning the gap. The CDR3 covers 13 residues. CDR3 loop: CASSALTNSPLHF. CDR3 DNA sequence: TGTGCCAGCAGTGCTCTGACCAATTCACCCCTCCACTTT.

This chain connects TRBV4-1 to TRBJ2-1; TRBD1 agrees at 9 bases. The germline gives CDR1 MGHRA, CDR2 YSYEKL. CDR3 size: 16 residues. J was trimmed by 5 bases and V by 3 bases; bases with no gene match: 8. CDR3 DNA: TGCGCCAGCAGCCAGGGCGGACAGGGGCTTGACAATGAGCAGTTCTTC. It encodes CASSQGGQGLDNEQFF.

The chain has TRBV5-1 and TRBJ2-4, with a tentative D call TRBD1 (5 bases). Germline lookup yields CDR1 SGHRS and CDR2 YFSETQ. The V end lost 4 bases, the J end lost 1 base, and 36 bases lay between the germline ends. The CDR3 covers 23 residues. CDR3 residues: CASSTVRQELPTGLVLAKNIQYF. CDR3 nucleotides: TGCGCCAGCAGCACCGTGCGCCAGGAATTGCCCACAGGCTTGGTCCTGGCCAAAAACATTCAGTACTTC. Supplemented by reference TRBV5-1 and TRBJ2-4, the full variable domain reads KAGVTQTPRYLIKTRGQQVTLSCSPISGHRSVSWYQQTPGQGLQFLFEYFSETQRNKGNFPGRFSGRQFSNSRSEMNVSTLELGDSALYLCASSTVRQELPTGLVLAKNIQYFGAGTRLSVL.

This clone has only a few counts. The chain has TRBV5-4 and TRBJ2-3; D may be TRBD1 (6 bases). This CDR3 contains 16 residues. Per germline, CDR1 SGHNT and CDR2 YYREEE (reference sequence). Trimming took off 0 bases at V and 2 bases at J, with 13 bases between the two ends. The CDR3: CASSLDGGVNTDTQYF. The CDR3 nucleotides read TGTGCCAGCAGCTTGGATGGGGGCGTTAACACAGATACGCAGTATTTT.

This sequence joins TRBV4-1 and TRBJ1-1; TRBD1 might be the D (5 bases). CDR3 length: 15 amino acids. Trimming stripped 11 bases from V and 0 bases from J, with 19 bases between. Germline V lookup: CDR1 MGHRA, CDR2 YSYEKL. The CDR3 nucleotides are TGCGCCGGATCACTAACTGACAGACTGAACACTGAAGCTTTCTTT. Translation: CAGSLTDRLNTEAFF.

The CDR3 loop reads CASKTQDLYEQYF. The CDR3 DNA reads TGTGCCAGCAAAACCCAGGACCTCTACGAGCAGTACTTC. The chain uses TRBV6-6 and TRBJ2-7; D is unresolved. The CDR3 contains 13 residues. The germline V and J ends were trimmed by 7 bases and 3 bases, with 13 bases remaining between them. Germline values: CDR1 MNHNY, CDR2 SVGAGI (reference sequence).

Comment on this clone: Other nucleotide sequences from this sample produce the same CDR3. The chain carries TRBV2 and TRBJ2-3, with no clear D. CDR1 and CDR2 (germline): SNHLY, FYNNEI. V was trimmed by 3 bases and J by 6 bases, leaving 4 bases between them. The CDR3 has 11 amino acids. The CDR3 reads CASSDLDTQYF. CDR3 nucleotides: TGTGCCAGCAGTGACCTGGATACGCAGTATTTT.

This clone has more than one count but fewer than ten. This CDR3 is also generated by other DNA sequences in the sample. V gene TRBV5-1 combines with J gene TRBJ1-6; 7 bases are a match to TRBD1. The CDR3 length is 14 residues. From germline, CDR1 is SGHRS and CDR2 YFSETQ. Trimming cost V 3 bases and J 6 bases; bases outside gene matches: 3. CDR3 in amino acids: CASSSGQSNSPLHF. The CDR3 nucleotides are TGCGCCAGCAGCTCGGGACAGTCTAATTCACCCCTCCACTTT.

The rearrangement links TRBV29-1 to TRBJ2-7; D may be TRBD2 (6 bases). This CDR3 has 13 amino acids. Germline assignment: CDR1 SQVTM and CDR2 ANQGSEA. V lost 4 bases, J lost 1 base, and 11 bases lay in between. The CDR3 protein is CSVARRDSYEQYF. The CDR3 DNA is TGCAGCGTTGCCCGGAGGGATTCCTACGAGCAGTACTTC.

This chain connects TRBV7-8 to TRBJ2-7, with TRBD2 matching 10 bases. Germline assignment: CDR1 SGHVS and CDR2 FQNEAQ. This CDR3 comprises 16 residues. The trim removed 5 bases at V and 2 bases at J, leaving 9 bases unmatched. The CDR3 here is CASSLNPSGGAYEQYF. CDR3 sequence (DNA): TGTGCCAGCAGCCTCAACCCTAGCGGGGGAGCCTACGAGCAGTACTTC.

The V call is TRBV28, the J call TRBJ1-3; unclear D gene. Deletions cut 8 bases from V and 4 bases from J, with 9 bases between. The germline V gene encodes CDR1 MDHEN and CDR2 SYDVKM. CDR3 length equals 12 residues. CDR3 DNA: TGTGCCAGCGTGGGGAACGGAAACACCATATATTTT. Its translation: CASVGNGNTIYF.

The V gene is TRBV7-2, the J gene TRBJ1-1, with no clear D. The ends were cut back, 5 bases at V and 5 bases at J, with 12 bases in the middle. This CDR3 has 13 amino acids. Germline CDR1 SGHTA, CDR2 FQGNSA. This CDR3 reads CASSMRPGTEAFF. CDR3 in DNA: TGTGCCAGCAGCATGAGACCCGGGACTGAAGCTTTCTTT.